A single sample gave rise to the 17 T cell receptor beta chains below, sequenced in a study of T cell responses to AZD1222 COVID-19 vaccine. Produced via immunoSEQ multiplex PCR; TCRdb's table is partial and in-frame only. The sample contains 150,000 to 200,000 clones, 70% to 90% of which appear only once. Here the sequenced sample was peripheral blood, taken 28 days after the second AZD1222 dose. The receptor source for this set is an adult who received the AZD1222 COVID-19 vaccine.

The J gene is TRBJ2-1, the V gene TRBV5-1, with D unresolved. In germline, CDR1 is SGHRS, CDR2 YFSETQ. V was shortened by 0 bases and J by 4 bases, with 5 bases between the two germline ends. This CDR3 spans 13 amino acids. The DNA of the CDR3 is TGCGCCAGCAGCTTGGCTCGGTACAATGAGCAGTTCTTC. Protein: CASSLARYNEQFF.

The chain combines TRBV6-1 with TRBJ1-2; TRBD1 matches at 7 bases. The CDR3 contains 15 residues. CDR1 and CDR2 from the germline V gene are MNHNS and SASEGT. V shed 2 bases, J shed 5 bases, and the junction held 8 bases outside the gene matches. The CDR3 DNA sequence: TGTGCCAGCAGTGAAACCGGGGACAGAATGTATGGCTACACCTTC. This translates into CASSETGDRMYGYTF.

The V call is TRBV19, the J call TRBJ2-7; 10 bases are shared with TRBD1. Per the germline V gene, CDR1 is LNHDA and CDR2 is SQIVND (reference sequence). V shed 8 bases and J 6 bases; nucleotides not matched to a gene: 10. The CDR3 extends over 14 amino acids. The chain's CDR3 is CASVQSDRGIEQYF. The CDR3 nucleotides read TGTGCCAGTGTCCAATCGGACAGGGGGATCGAGCAGTACTTC.

The rearrangement uses TRBV5-6 and TRBJ2-5, with 12 bases identical to TRBD2. The CDR3 consists of 14 residues. The V and J ends lost 4 bases and 5 bases, in that order; junction bases with no gene match: 3. CDR1 and CDR2 (germline): SGHDT, YYEEEE. Here the CDR3 DNA reads TGTGCCAGCAGCCTAGCGGGAGGGGGGGAGACCCAGTACTTC. The encoded protein is CASSLAGGGETQYF.

This clone was detected only once. The CDR3 loop reads CASSLSGRAGDTQYF. For the CDR3, the DNA is TGTGCCAGCAGTTTGTCGGGGCGTGCAGGGGATACGCAGTATTTT. The rearrangement links TRBV27 to TRBJ2-3, with D perhaps TRBD1 or TRBD2 (5 bases each). V dropped 3 bases and J dropped 6 bases, with 16 bases sitting between them. The CDR3 runs 15 residues. Germline V gene sequence: CDR1 MNHEY, CDR2 SMNVEV (reference sequence).

The V gene is TRBV30, the J gene TRBJ2-7, with D possibly called TRBD1 or TRBD2 (5 bases each). This CDR3 has 12 amino acids. Trimming pared 2 bases from V and 9 bases from J, leaving 14 bases between. Germline-derived CDR1 and CDR2 are GTSNPN and SVGIG (reference sequence). The CDR3 nucleotides are TGTGCCTGGAGTAGTCAGGGAGATACGCAGTACTTC. Translation gives CAWSSQGDTQYF.

The chain joins TRBV28 to TRBJ2-7; D not certain. Deletions cut 3 bases from V and 3 bases from J, with 6 bases between. The CDR3 has 12 residues. Per the germline V gene, CDR1 is MDHEN and CDR2 is SYDVKM. In DNA form, the CDR3 reads TGTGCCAGCAGTTTCGCCTTCTACGAGCAGTACTTC. Translating gives CASSFAFYEQYF.

The V call is TRBV24-1, the J call TRBJ1-5, with a tentative D call TRBD1 (5 bases). Per the germline V gene, CDR1 is KGHDR and CDR2 is SFDVKD. This CDR3 region has 16 residues. The V gene lost 2 bases and the J gene lost 1 base, with 11 bases spanning the gap. The CDR3 region is CATSDSGRTSNQPQHF. CDR3 coding DNA: TGTGCCACCAGTGATTCAGGGAGGACGAGCAATCAGCCCCAGCATTTT.

Written as DNA, the CDR3 is TGTGCCAGCAGAACCGGGACCACCGACTACGAGCAGTACTTC. It yields the protein CASRTGTTDYEQYF. V and J are TRBV28 and TRBJ2-7; the D call may be TRBD1 or TRBD2 (5 bases each). Trimming stripped 6 bases from V and 3 bases from J, with 15 bases between. The CDR3 sequence is 14 residues long. Per the germline V gene, CDR1 is MDHEN and CDR2 is SYDVKM.

This chain joins TRBV20-1 and TRBJ1-4, with D unresolved. Trimming pared 1 base from V and 11 bases from J, leaving 8 bases between. The germline gives CDR1 DFQATT, CDR2 SNEGSKA (reference sequence). The CDR3 totals 11 residues. The CDR3 DNA is TGCAGTGCTAGAGTTACAAGCAAACTGTTTTTT. Protein sequence: CSARVTSKLFF.

CDR3 protein: CASNLGPPGNTIYF. DNA for the CDR3: TGTGCCAGCAACCTAGGACCTCCTGGAAACACCATATATTTT. The rearrangement joins TRBV5-6 to TRBJ1-3; D unclear. Germline assignment: CDR1 SGHDT and CDR2 YYEEEE. Trimming stripped 6 bases from V and 2 bases from J, with 12 bases between. This CDR3 is 14 amino acids long.

This rearrangement joins TRBV4-1 to TRBJ1-5; D is unclear. Deletions cut 1 base from V and 5 bases from J, with 9 bases between. Per the germline V gene, CDR1 is MGHRA and CDR2 is YSYEKL. This CDR3 has 14 amino acids. CDR3 loop: CASSQVTADQPQHF. The DNA of the CDR3 is TGCGCCAGCAGCCAAGTGACCGCGGATCAGCCCCAGCATTTT.

The chain has TRBV9 and TRBJ2-7, with D unresolved. The CDR3 spans 14 residues. The germline CDR1 and CDR2 sequences are SGDLS and YYNGEE. The V gene lost 0 bases and the J gene lost 0 bases, with 7 bases spanning the gap. This chain's CDR3 is CASSVVGVSYEQYF. CDR3 DNA: TGTGCCAGCAGCGTAGTAGGAGTCTCCTACGAGCAGTACTTC.

This clone was counted once. The chain carries TRBV28 and TRBJ1-4, with D tentatively TRBD1 (5 bases). The CDR3 has 16 residues. The germline V and J ends were trimmed by 5 bases and 0 bases, with 13 bases remaining between them. Germline V gene sequence: CDR1 MDHEN, CDR2 SYDVKM. The CDR3 region has the DNA TGTGCCAGCAGTAATGGGGGGGGAACAACTAATGAAAAACTGTTTTTT. Amino acids: CASSNGGGTTNEKLFF.

This CDR3 reads CASSLEGVINDEQYF. CDR3 coding DNA: TGCGCCAGCAGCTTAGAGGGGGTTATCAACGACGAGCAGTACTTC. The chain carries TRBV5-1 and TRBJ2-7; possible D gene TRBD1, 6 bases. Germline CDR1 and CDR2: SGHRS and YFSETQ. The CDR3 consists of 15 residues. The V end was cut by 2 bases, the J end by 5 bases, with 17 bases between.

This sequence joins TRBV9 and TRBJ2-7; the D gene is possibly TRBD1 (5 bases). V was clipped by 0 bases and J by 3 bases, with 22 bases between them. The CDR3 length is 18 residues. The germline gives CDR1 SGDLS, CDR2 YYNGEE. The CDR3 reads CASSVAPHRTILDYEQYF. The CDR3 DNA is TGTGCCAGCAGCGTAGCCCCTCACAGGACGATACTTGACTACGAGCAGTACTTC.

This sequence joins TRBV7-8 and TRBJ2-1; the D gene is possibly TRBD1 (6 bases). Germline lookup yields CDR1 SGHVS and CDR2 FQNEAQ. Trimming took off 3 bases at V and 0 bases at J, with 21 bases between the two ends. The CDR3 consists of 19 residues. The CDR3 DNA follows: TGTGCCAGCAGCTTGCCCGATGGGGGCGCACAGAGCTCCTACAATGAGCAGTTCTTC. The encoded protein is CASSLPDGGAQSSYNEQFF. Full variable domain (remainder filled in from reference TRBV7-8 and TRBJ2-1): GAGVSQSPRYKVAKRGQDVALRCDPISGHVSLFWYQQALGQGPEFLTYFQNEAQLDKSGLPSDRFFAERPEGSVSTLKIQRTQQEDSAVYLCASSLPDGGAQSSYNEQFFGPGTRLTVL.